These 24 T cell receptor beta chains share one sample of origin, sequenced in a study of human T cells and chemical hapten exposure. TCRdb independently ran MiXCR on the RACE reads; one entry per CDR3 protein. The table has about 37,000 distinct CDR3 sequences, 5.5% seen once. Time point: healthy volunteer bleed at 6 weeks. RNA extraction used unfractionated whole blood as the source of total RNA. Material: whole blood. The receptors shown here come from a human donor in good health. Some clones in this sample may be carry-over from other donors' samples.

The gene calls are TRBV28 and TRBJ1-6; 7 nucleotides match TRBD1. Germline lookup yields CDR1 MDHEN and CDR2 SYDVKM. The CDR3 contains 16 residues. Trimming at V came to 3 bases and at J to 3 bases, leaving 5 bases not matched to a gene. The CDR3: CASSLGDRSYNSPLHF. The CDR3 coding sequence is TGTGCCAGCAGTTTGGGGGACAGAAGCTATAATTCACCCCTCCACTTT.

The chain employs TRBV20-1 and TRBJ2-1; 12 nucleotides align to TRBD2. The CDR3 is made up of 15 amino acids. CDR1 is DFQATT and CDR2 is SNEGSKA in the germline V gene (reference sequence). The J segment lost 2 bases and the V segment lost 6 bases, leaving 5 bases of the junction unmatched. CDR3 DNA: TGCAGTGCGGAAGGACTAGCGGGAACCTACAATGAGCAGTTCTTC. Translating gives CSAEGLAGTYNEQFF.

The chain has TRBV30 and TRBJ2-4; TRBD2 aligns across 8 bases. The V and J ends lost 3 bases and 8 bases, in that order; junction bases with no gene match: 12. Germline V gene sequence: CDR1 GTSNPN, CDR2 SVGIG (reference sequence). The length of the CDR3 is 15 residues. CDR3 DNA sequence: TGTGCCTGGAGCCCCGGGGGGGCCGGCACGGACATTCAGTACTTC. Protein product: CAWSPGGAGTDIQYF.

The J gene is TRBJ2-1, the V gene TRBV29-1; 7 nucleotides align to TRBD1. There are 12 residues in the CDR3. Germline V lookup: CDR1 SQVTM, CDR2 ANQGSEA. V shed 6 bases and J 10 bases; nucleotides not matched to a gene: 9. CDR3 bases: TGCAGCGTCGGCCGACAGGGTTGGGAGCAGTTCTTC. It yields the protein CSVGRQGWEQFF.

This clonotype was picked up many times. This chain links TRBV20-1 with TRBJ2-7; 14 bases agree with TRBD2. V shed 6 bases, J shed 11 bases, and the junction held 9 bases outside the gene matches. CDR1 and CDR2 (germline): DFQATT, SNEGSKA (reference sequence). This CDR3 region has 13 residues. In nucleotides, the CDR3 is TGCAGTGCCCGGAAAGGACTAGCGGGGGGAGAGTACTTC. It yields the protein CSARKGLAGGEYF.

This clonotype came up many times. The chain links TRBV2 to TRBJ2-1; D is ambiguous. CDR3 size: 11 residues. Germline lookup yields CDR1 SNHLY and CDR2 FYNNEI. Trimming cost V 8 bases and J 8 bases, with 10 bases left between them. CDR3 sequence reads: CASLVGYEQFF. CDR3 nucleotide sequence: TGTGCCAGCCTAGTGGGGTATGAGCAGTTCTTC.

There are many counts of this clonotype. The gene calls are TRBV28 and TRBJ2-1; TRBD1 aligns across 7 bases. Trimming cost V 5 bases and J 2 bases; bases outside gene matches: 12. The CDR3 is made up of 17 amino acids. Germline CDR1 MDHEN, CDR2 SYDVKM. CDR3 sequence reads: CASSPHRQGGTYNEQFF. The DNA of the CDR3 is TGTGCCAGCAGTCCCCACCGACAGGGCGGAACCTACAATGAGCAGTTCTTC.

This clonotype was recorded at least ten times. The chain employs TRBV27 and TRBJ1-5; D remains unclear. In germline, CDR1 is MNHEY, CDR2 SMNVEV (reference sequence). The CDR3 covers 16 residues. V was pared by 0 bases and J by 1 base, with 10 bases between. CDR3 bases: TGTGCCAGCAGTTTATCGGGGTCGAGCAGCAATCAGCCCCAGCATTTT. This codes for CASSLSGSSSNQPQHF.

In its sample, this clonotype was seen a few times. This rearrangement joins TRBV29-1 to TRBJ2-7; no definite D call. The germline V gene has CDR1 SQVTM and CDR2 ANQGSEA. CDR3 length equals 13 residues. Trimming shortened V by 4 bases and J by 2 bases, and 12 bases separated the two germline ends. The chain's CDR3 is CSVVLPQPYEQYF. CDR3 in DNA: TGCAGCGTTGTTCTCCCACAGCCCTACGAGCAGTACTTC.

This clonotype was found many times. The CDR3 protein is CASSLASGLAGLNEQFF. DNA for the CDR3: TGTGCCAGCAGCTTAGCGTCTGGTCTAGCGGGACTTAATGAGCAGTTCTTC. The rearrangement joins TRBV7-9 to TRBJ2-1; TRBD2 agrees at 9 bases. The CDR3 consists of 17 residues. V shed 0 bases and J 7 bases; nucleotides not matched to a gene: 10. Germline CDR1 reads SEHNR; CDR2 reads FQNEAQ (reference sequence).

This chain uses TRBV29-1 with TRBJ1-1; no definite D call. Per germline, CDR1 SQVTM and CDR2 ANQGSEA. V lost 4 bases, J lost 4 bases, and 7 bases lay in between. The CDR3 sequence is 11 residues long. The CDR3: CSVVRATEAFF. CDR3 DNA: TGCAGCGTTGTCCGGGCCACTGAAGCTTTCTTT.

This clonotype appeared many times. The chain recombines TRBV2 with TRBJ1-5, with a tentative D call TRBD1 (5 bases). Germline V gene sequence: CDR1 SNHLY, CDR2 FYNNEI. This CDR3 comprises 15 residues. Trimming pared 5 bases from V and 5 bases from J, leaving 16 bases between. CDR3 loop: CASSRGDGGYQPQHF. As DNA, the CDR3 is TGTGCCAGCAGTCGAGGGGACGGTGGGTATCAGCCCCAGCATTTT.

This clonotype was detected ten times or more. The chain recombines TRBV10-3 with TRBJ1-1; 8 nucleotides line up with TRBD1. V lost 10 bases to trimming and J lost 1 base; unmatched junction nucleotides: 5. Germline assignment: CDR1 ENHRY and CDR2 SYGVKD. This CDR3 spans 13 amino acids. CDR3 amino acids: CATKTGANTEAFF. DNA for the CDR3: TGTGCCACCAAGACAGGGGCGAACACTGAAGCTTTCTTT.

The chain has TRBV3-1 and TRBJ2-1, with D perhaps TRBD2 (6 bases). Trimming took 8 bases from V and 8 from J, leaving 10 bases between them. The CDR3 has 11 amino acids. CDR1 LGHDT and CDR2 YNNKEL come from the germline V gene (reference sequence). CDR3 sequence: CASRRVDEQFF. The CDR3, as DNA: TGTGCCAGCCGGAGGGTTGATGAGCAGTTCTTC.

This clonotype showed up just a few times. This chain uses TRBV7-9 with TRBJ2-7, with a possible D match to TRBD1 (6 bases). The germline CDR1 and CDR2 sequences are SEHNR and FQNEAQ (reference sequence). The CDR3 has 16 residues. The ends were cut back, 5 bases at V and 3 bases at J, with 20 bases in the middle. The CDR3 loop is CASSQNPQGPDYEQYF. The CDR3 DNA follows: TGTGCCAGCAGCCAAAATCCCCAGGGGCCCGACTACGAGCAGTACTTC.

This clonotype was seen ten or more times. CDR3 in DNA: TGTGCCAGCAGTAAAATGAACAGGTACTACGAGCAGTACTTC. It specifies CASSKMNRYYEQYF. This chain links TRBV6-2 or TRBV6-3 with TRBJ2-7; a weak D match, TRBD1 (5 bases). CDR1 and CDR2 from the germline V gene are MNHEY and SVGEGT. The CDR3 is 14 amino acids. V gave up 5 bases and J gave up 3 bases, with 14 bases separating them.

For this clonotype: One base away lies a much larger clone, so this may be a sequencing read error. The chain employs TRBV6-5 and TRBJ1-2; D is uncertain. The V gene lost 10 bases and the J gene lost 9 bases, with 24 bases spanning the gap. The CDR3 sequence is 14 residues long. CDR1 and CDR2 from the germline V gene are MNHEY and SVGAGI. CDR3 in amino acids: CATNIDPGRTSYTF. DNA for the CDR3: TGTGCCACCAATATTGACCCGGGGAGGACTAGCTACACCTTC.

CDR3 DNA sequence: TGTGCCAGCAGCTCTGCTATAGGACAGGGTCGTGGCTACACCTTC. Translating it yields CASSSAIGQGRGYTF. The rearrangement joins TRBV7-2 to TRBJ1-2, with 8 nucleotides matching TRBD1. Germline V gene sequence: CDR1 SGHTA, CDR2 FQGNSA. The ends lost 4 bases at V and 7 bases at J; junction bases unmatched: 11. The CDR3 loop spans 15 amino acids.

At least ten counts were recorded for this clonotype. The gene calls are TRBV2 and TRBJ2-2, with D uncertain. The CDR3 totals 15 residues. V lost 3 bases and J 0 bases, leaving 8 bases between the germline ends. The germline V gene has CDR1 SNHLY and CDR2 FYNNEI. The CDR3 nucleotides read TGTGCCAGCAGTGAGCGCAGAGCGAACACCGGGGAGCTGTTTTTT. Its translation is CASSERRANTGELFF. The entire variable domain, with the rest obtained from reference TRBV2 and TRBJ2-2, is as follows: EPEVTQTPSHQVTQMGQEVILRCVPISNHLYFYWYRQILGQKVEFLVSFYNNEISEKSEIFDDQFSVERPDGSNFTLKIRSTKLEDSAMYFCASSERRANTGELFFGEGSRLTVL.

This chain links TRBV28 with TRBJ2-5; 10 bases line up with TRBD1. V lost 6 bases, J lost 0 bases, and 4 bases stayed unmatched. The CDR3 has 15 amino acids. Germline V lookup: CDR1 MDHEN, CDR2 SYDVKM. CDR3: CASRSGQGNQETQYF. For the CDR3, the DNA is TGTGCCAGCAGGTCGGGACAGGGGAACCAAGAGACCCAGTACTTC.

The table lists this clonotype with many counts. The genes are TRBV6-1 and TRBJ2-7; 7 positions match TRBD2. V shed 3 bases and J 5 bases; nucleotides not matched to a gene: 7. CDR1 and CDR2 from the germline V gene are MNHNS and SASEGT. The CDR3 is 14 amino acids. The CDR3 coding sequence is TGTGCCAGCAGTGACTTTGCGGGAGCCAACGAGCAGTACTTC. This gives the protein CASSDFAGANEQYF.

This clonotype has ten or more counts. The V gene is TRBV29-1, the J gene TRBJ1-2, with 9 bases lining up with TRBD1. Unmatched junction bases numbered 2, after V lost 3 bases and J lost 6 bases. Germline-derived CDR1 and CDR2 are SQVTM and ANQGSEA. The CDR3 is made up of 12 amino acids. This CDR3 is CSVETGGDGYTF. The CDR3 DNA reads TGCAGCGTTGAGACAGGGGGTGATGGCTACACCTTC.

There are many counts of this clonotype. The chain couples TRBV18 to TRBJ2-2; 7 nucleotides match TRBD1. V gave up 3 bases and J gave up 3 bases; unmatched junction bases: 7. There are 16 residues in the CDR3. The germline CDR1 and CDR2 sequences are KGHSH and LQKENI. The CDR3 DNA reads as TGTGCCAGCTCACCGCCAGGGGGTCGAGACACCGGGGAGCTGTTTTTT. This encodes CASSPPGGRDTGELFF.

This clonotype was observed at least ten times. The rearrangement uses TRBV20-1 and TRBJ2-7; D may be TRBD1 (6 bases). Germline V gene data show CDR1 as DFQATT and CDR2 as SNEGSKA (reference sequence). The CDR3 is 14 amino acids. V lost 1 base and J 0 bases, leaving 10 bases between the germline ends. CDR3 DNA sequence: TGCAGTGCTAGAGTGGGGGCGTACTCCTACGAGCAGTACTTC. Amino acids: CSARVGAYSYEQYF.